This T cell receptor (beta chain) was recovered during a study of CD8+ T cells in alopecia areata. Study-level points and caveats: When scalp samples are sequenced, resident alphabeta T cells of normal skin are also captured. Across lesional scalp, and particularly alopecia totalis/universalis, clonality surpassed that of normal scalp.

As the sequencing template, cDNA was produced by extracting RNA and reverse transcribing it. Assay used: immunoSEQ multiplex PCR; TCRdb lists only in-frame clones, some missing. The top ten hold around 29% of the sample, which has 20,000 to 30,000 clones, 40% to 60% seen once. Punch biopsies of lesional scalp, plus peripheral blood, were taken from alopecia areata patients. In the case of this clone: Its antigen is unidentified.

CDR1 is GTSNPN, CDR2 SVGIG, per germline (reference sequence). The CDR3 consists of 13 residues. V lost 4 bases to trimming and J lost 2 bases, with 10 bases between them. The specimen sequenced was NKG2D-high CD8+ T cells sorted from blood. The V gene is TRBV30, the J gene TRBJ2-3; maybe TRBD2 (6 bases). This TCR was sampled from a human donor with alopecia areata. Here the CDR3 reads CAWNRGLTDTQYF. CDR3 sequence (DNA): TGTGCCTGGAATAGGGGACTCACAGATACGCAGTATTTT.